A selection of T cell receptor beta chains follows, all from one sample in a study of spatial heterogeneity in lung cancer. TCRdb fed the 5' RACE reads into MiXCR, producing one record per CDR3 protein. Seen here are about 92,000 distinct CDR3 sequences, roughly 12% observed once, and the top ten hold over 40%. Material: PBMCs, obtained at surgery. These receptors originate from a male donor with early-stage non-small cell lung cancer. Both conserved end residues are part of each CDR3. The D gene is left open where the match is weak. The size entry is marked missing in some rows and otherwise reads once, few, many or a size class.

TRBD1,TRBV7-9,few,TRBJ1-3,TGTGCCAGCAGGGCGGACAGGGGGCATCGTGGAAACACCATATATTTT,CASRADRGHRGNTIYF
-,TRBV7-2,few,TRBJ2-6,TGTGCCAGCAGCCCAAGGACCGTTCTTGGGGCCAACGTCCTGACTTTC,CASSPRTVLGANVLTF
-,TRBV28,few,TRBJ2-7,TGTGCCAGCAGTTTTCGCTCCTACGAGCAGTACTTC,CASSFRSYEQYF
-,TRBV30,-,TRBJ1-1,TGTGCCTGGACGTATTACAGGGTAGAGGACACTGAAGCTTTCTTT,CAWTYYRVEDTEAFF
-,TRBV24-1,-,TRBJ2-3,TGTGCCACCAGTGTTGGACAGCCCAGCACAGATACGCAGTATTTT,CATSVGQPSTDTQYF
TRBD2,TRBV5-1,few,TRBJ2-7,TGCGCCAGCAGCTTGGCCCCGACTAGCGGGGTTTACGAGCAGTACTTC,CASSLAPTSGVYEQYF
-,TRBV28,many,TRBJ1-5,TGTGCCAGCAGTTCCTCAGGCTATCAGCCCCAGCATTTT,CASSSSGYQPQHF
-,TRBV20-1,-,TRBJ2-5,TGCAGTGCTCGGGACCCCCTAAGCCAAGAGACCCAGTACTTC,CSARDPLSQETQYF
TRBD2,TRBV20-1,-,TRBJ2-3,TGCAGTGCTCGTCCGGGACTAGCGCTTTGGGATACGCAGTATTTT,CSARPGLALWDTQYF
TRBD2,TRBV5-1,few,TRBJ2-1,TGCGCCAGCAGCTTGACGACTGGACTAGCGGGAGCCAATGAGCAGTTCTTC,CASSLTTGLAGANEQFF
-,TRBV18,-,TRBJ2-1,TGTGCCAGCTCACCACCGCTCAGGGAGGTCCCAAAGTATGAGCAGTTCTTC,CASSPPLREVPKYEQFF
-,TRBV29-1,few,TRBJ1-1,TGCAGCGTTGCCCCAAGGAACACTGAAGCTTTCTTT,CSVAPRNTEAFF
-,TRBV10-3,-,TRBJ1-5,TGTGCCATCAGTGAAGGGCAACAGTACACTCAGCCCCAGCATTTT,CAISEGQQYTQPQHF
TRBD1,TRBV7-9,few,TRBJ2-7,TGTGCCAGCACCCTGCGAGGGGGCCCCTCCTACGAGCAGTACTTC,CASTLRGGPSYEQYF
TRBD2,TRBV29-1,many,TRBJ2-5,TGCAGCGTTGCCGGGACTAAAGAGACCCAGTACTTC,CSVAGTKETQYF
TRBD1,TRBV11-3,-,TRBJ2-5,TGTGCCAGCAGCCTTGGGGACAGGAGAGAGGAGACCCAGTACTTC,CASSLGDRREETQYF
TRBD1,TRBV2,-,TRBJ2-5,TGTGCCAGCACCTTGGACAGGACAGAAGAGACCCAGTACTTC,CASTLDRTEETQYF
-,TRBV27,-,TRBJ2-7,TGTGCCAGCAGTTTACACCGGGACACGGGTCGCGAGCAGTACTTC,CASSLHRDTGREQYF
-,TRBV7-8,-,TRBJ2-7,TGTGCCAGCACCCTGGGGTCATTTGGGGAGCAGTACTTC,CASTLGSFGEQYF
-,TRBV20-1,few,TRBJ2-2,TGCAGTGCTAGTTCGTGGGAGTCACAGGAGCTGTTTTTT,CSASSWESQELFF
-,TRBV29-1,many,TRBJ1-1,TGCAGCGTTCGCGATCCGAACACTGAAGCTTTCTTT,CSVRDPNTEAFF
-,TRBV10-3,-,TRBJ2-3,TGTGCCATCAGCCCCGAGGAGTCGGCGCAGTATTTT,CAISPEESAQYF
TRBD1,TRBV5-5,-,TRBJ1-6,TGTGCCAGCAGCTTCCGCAGGGGGCAAGGACCCCTCCACTTT,CASSFRRGQGPLHF
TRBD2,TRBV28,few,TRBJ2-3,TGTGCCAGCTTAGCGGGGGGCACAGATACGCAGTATTTT,CASLAGGTDTQYF
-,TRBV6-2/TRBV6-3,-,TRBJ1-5,TGTGCCAGCGGTAGGGGTGTGCTAAGCAATCAGCCCCAGCATTTT,CASGRGVLSNQPQHF
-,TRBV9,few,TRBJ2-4,TGTGCCAGCAGCGTAGGTGGTACCCTAGCCAAAAACATTCAGTACTTC,CASSVGGTLAKNIQYF
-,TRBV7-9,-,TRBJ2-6,TGTGCCAGCTTGGGCTCAGGGACTGGGGCCAACGTCCTGACTTTC,CASLGSGTGANVLTF
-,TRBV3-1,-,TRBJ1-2,TGTGCCAGCAACTACGGGGCTAACTATGGCTACACCTTC,CASNYGANYGYTF
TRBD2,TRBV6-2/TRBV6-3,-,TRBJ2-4,TGTGCCAGCAGTTCGAGTAGGACTAGCGGATCCCTAGCCAAAAACATTCAGTACTTC,CASSSSRTSGSLAKNIQYF
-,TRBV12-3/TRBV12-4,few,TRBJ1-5,TGTGCCAGCAGTTTACGGCTTCCCGGGTATAGCAATCAGCCCCAGCATTTT,CASSLRLPGYSNQPQHF
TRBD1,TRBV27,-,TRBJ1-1,TGTGCCAGCAGATGGACAGGAGTTAACACTGAAGCTTTCTTT,CASRWTGVNTEAFF
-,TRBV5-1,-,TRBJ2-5,TGCGCCAGCAGCTTGGCCACGGGACAAGAGACCCAGTACTTC,CASSLATGQETQYF
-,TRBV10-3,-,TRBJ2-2,TGTGCCATCAGTGACAACCCCGGGACCACCGGGGAGCTGTTTTTT,CAISDNPGTTGELFF
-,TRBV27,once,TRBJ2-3,TGTGCCAGCAGTGGGGGCCACATGGGCACAGATACGCAGTATTTT,CASSGGHMGTDTQYF
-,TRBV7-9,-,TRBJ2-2,TGTGCCAGCAGCTCCGCGGGCCTGGGGGGCACCGGGGAGCTGTTTTTT,CASSSAGLGGTGELFF
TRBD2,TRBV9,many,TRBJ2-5,TGTGCCAGCAGCGTGGAAGCGGGGCAAGAGACCCAGTACTTC,CASSVEAGQETQYF
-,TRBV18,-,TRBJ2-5,TGTGCCGGCTCACCGGGACACCCGGGAGAGACCCAGTACTTC,CAGSPGHPGETQYF
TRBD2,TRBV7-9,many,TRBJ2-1,TGTGCCAGCAGCTTCGCTAGCGGCTACAATGAGCAGTTCTTC,CASSFASGYNEQFF
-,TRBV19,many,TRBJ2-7,TGTGCCAGTAGTATGGGTCTGAACTCCTACGAGCAGTACTTC,CASSMGLNSYEQYF